The T cell receptor beta chain described here comes from a study of T cell responses to AZD1222 COVID-19 vaccine. Trimming at V came to 5 bases and at J to 5 bases, leaving 6 bases not matched to a gene. CDR1 and CDR2 (germline): SEHNR, FQNEAQ (reference sequence). This CDR3 spans 13 amino acids. Measured with immunoSEQ multiplex PCR; TCRdb has only the in-frame clones, and not every one. This table has about 110,000 clones, about 86% appearing once. Sequences were derived from peripheral blood, sampled on day 0 of AZD1222 vaccination. This TCR was recovered from an adult in good health. The chain carries TRBV7-9 and TRBJ2-7; TRBD1 agrees at 7 bases. CDR3 nucleotide sequence: TGTGCCAGCAGCCAAGGGACAGTAAACGAGCAGTACTTC. It translates to CASSQGTVNEQYF.